This TCR beta chain stems from a study of T cells after somatic rescue of genetic block. Libraries were prepared by immunoSEQ multiplex PCR; TCRdb keeps only in-frame clonotypes and omits some of them. The repertoire holds 85,000 to 90,000 clones, with 75% to 90% as singletons. V lost 0 bases and J 11 bases, leaving 13 bases between the germline ends. In germline, CDR1 is MRHNA, CDR2 SNTAGT. This CDR3 has 13 amino acids. The chain combines TRBV6-4 with TRBJ1-1, with D hard to call. The source of this sequence is a woman aged 18-29 years. Sequenced: peripheral blood mononuclear cells (PBMCs). CDR3 protein: CASSDSNSGFAFF. The DNA of the CDR3 is TGTGCCAGCAGTGACTCGAATAGTGGCTTCGCTTTCTTT.